A selection of T cell receptor beta chains follows, all from one sample in a study of T cells in Graves' hyperthyroidism and ophthalmopathy. TCRdb re-called the multiplex PCR reads through MiXCR, storing one row per CDR3 protein. Among 400,000 to 500,000 distinct CDR3 sequences listed, roughly 15% were seen once. Sequenced: blood. The receptors were gathered from a young woman with Graves' hyperthyroidism. The CDR3 runs from the conserved cysteine through the conserved F or W. The order of the fields is CDR3 DNA, CDR3 protein, J gene, D gene, V gene, clone size. The D gene is left open where the match is weak. Part of the rows lack a size; the others show once, few, many or a class for expanded clones.

CDR3 DNA: TGTGCCAGCAGAAAAGACGGGGGGCAAAGGAACACTGAAGCTTTCTTT
CDR3 protein: CASRKDGGQRNTEAFF
J gene: TRBJ1-1
D gene: -
V gene: TRBV2
clone size: many

CDR3 DNA: TGTGCCACCAGCAAAGGGCAGCGGGAGGCGGAGACCCAGTACTTC
CDR3 protein: CATSKGQREAETQYF
J gene: TRBJ2-5
D gene: TRBD2
V gene: TRBV15
clone size: many

CDR3 DNA: TGTGCCAGCAGTCAGGGGGTTCAGCCCCAGCATTTT
CDR3 protein: CASSQGVQPQHF
J gene: TRBJ1-5
D gene: TRBD1
V gene: TRBV3-1
clone size: many

CDR3 DNA: TGTGCCAGCCACCCGGGGAACCAAGAGACCCAGTACTTC
CDR3 protein: CASHPGNQETQYF
J gene: TRBJ2-5
D gene: -
V gene: TRBV7-9
clone size: many

CDR3 DNA: TGCGCCAGCAGGCAAAACGGACTAGCGGGAAAGCTGTATTTT
CDR3 protein: CASRQNGLAGKLYF
J gene: TRBJ2-2
D gene: TRBD2
V gene: TRBV4-1
clone size: -

CDR3 DNA: TGTGCCAGCAGCCTCGTTGACAGGGGCAACGAGCAGTACTTC
CDR3 protein: CASSLVDRGNEQYF
J gene: TRBJ2-7
D gene: TRBD1
V gene: TRBV6-1
clone size: few

CDR3 DNA: TGTGCCAGCAGCCAAGAACCCAGCGGGGGATTCTACGAGCAGTACTTC
CDR3 protein: CASSQEPSGGFYEQYF
J gene: TRBJ2-7
D gene: TRBD2
V gene: TRBV4-2
clone size: many

CDR3 DNA: TGCAGTGCAGAAGGACTAGCGGCCAGGTACAATGAGCAGTTCTTC
CDR3 protein: CSAEGLAARYNEQFF
J gene: TRBJ2-1
D gene: TRBD2
V gene: TRBV20-1
clone size: -

CDR3 DNA: TGTGCCAGCAGCTCGACAGGGTACTATGGCTACACCTTC
CDR3 protein: CASSSTGYYGYTF
J gene: TRBJ1-2
D gene: TRBD1
V gene: TRBV11-2
clone size: many

CDR3 DNA: TGCAGTGCCCGACAGGGGCAGTCTAACACTGAAGCTTTCTTT
CDR3 protein: CSARQGQSNTEAFF
J gene: TRBJ1-1
D gene: TRBD1
V gene: TRBV20-1
clone size: many

CDR3 DNA: TGTGCCAGCAGCTTCCTAAGACTAGCGGGAGACCAACCCAATGAGCAGTTCTTC
CDR3 protein: CASSFLRLAGDQPNEQFF
J gene: TRBJ2-1
D gene: TRBD2
V gene: TRBV7-3
clone size: many

CDR3 DNA: TGTGCCAGCAGACTTAGGACTAGCGGATACCACTCCTACAATGAGCAGTTCTTC
CDR3 protein: CASRLRTSGYHSYNEQFF
J gene: TRBJ2-1
D gene: TRBD2
V gene: TRBV6-1
clone size: few

CDR3 DNA: TGTGCCAGCAGACTAGCGGGAGGGCCCTATGAGCAGTTCTTC
CDR3 protein: CASRLAGGPYEQFF
J gene: TRBJ2-1
D gene: TRBD2
V gene: TRBV2
clone size: -

CDR3 DNA: TGTGCCAGCAGCTTAGAAGGCGGGAGAGATACGCAGTATTTT
CDR3 protein: CASSLEGGRDTQYF
J gene: TRBJ2-3
D gene: TRBD2
V gene: TRBV11-2
clone size: many

CDR3 DNA: TGTGCCAGCAGTTACGAGAGTCCTGCCGGGACGGAAAATCAGCCCCAGCATTTT
CDR3 protein: CASSYESPAGTENQPQHF
J gene: TRBJ1-5
D gene: -
V gene: TRBV6-2/TRBV6-3
clone size: many

CDR3 DNA: TGCAGTGCTAGAGAGCGGGAGGGGGATGCCGGGGAGCTGTTTTTT
CDR3 protein: CSAREREGDAGELFF
J gene: TRBJ2-2
D gene: TRBD2
V gene: TRBV20-1
clone size: many

CDR3 DNA: TGTGCCAGCACTCCCGGGAGGAGGTTAGCCGGTGATACGCAGTATTTT
CDR3 protein: CASTPGRRLAGDTQYF
J gene: TRBJ2-3
D gene: TRBD2
V gene: TRBV12-3/TRBV12-4
clone size: many

CDR3 DNA: TGTGCCAGCAGTTTAGTATCCCTAGCGGGAGATTTCGTCTACGAGCAGTACTTC
CDR3 protein: CASSLVSLAGDFVYEQYF
J gene: TRBJ2-7
D gene: TRBD2
V gene: TRBV28
clone size: many

CDR3 DNA: TGCAGTGCTAGGAAGGGGGGACTCCACGAGCAGTACTTC
CDR3 protein: CSARKGGLHEQYF
J gene: TRBJ2-7
D gene: -
V gene: TRBV20-1
clone size: many

CDR3 DNA: TGTGCCAGCCATTTCTCGGGGCAGGGAGGCCACGAGCAGTACTTC
CDR3 protein: CASHFSGQGGHEQYF
J gene: TRBJ2-7
D gene: -
V gene: TRBV13
clone size: many

CDR3 DNA: TGTGCCAGCAGTTTATTAAGGGGCGGGCCAAGCTCCTACGAGCAGTACTTC
CDR3 protein: CASSLLRGGPSSYEQYF
J gene: TRBJ2-7
D gene: -
V gene: TRBV27
clone size: many

CDR3 DNA: TGCGCCAGCAGCCAAGTTAACAGAGGGGACACTGAAGCTTTCTTT
CDR3 protein: CASSQVNRGDTEAFF
J gene: TRBJ1-1
D gene: -
V gene: TRBV4-1
clone size: -

CDR3 DNA: TGCGCCAGCAGCCAGACACCCCCCTTACTCGGGACAGGGCCAAGAAATTCACCCCTCCACTTT
CDR3 protein: CASSQTPPLLGTGPRNSPLHF
J gene: TRBJ1-6
D gene: TRBD1
V gene: TRBV5-1
clone size: -

CDR3 DNA: TGTGCCAGCAGCTTAGCGGGTTCGACCACTGAAGCTTTCTTT
CDR3 protein: CASSLAGSTTEAFF
J gene: TRBJ1-1
D gene: -
V gene: TRBV7-9
clone size: few

CDR3 DNA: TGTGCCCTGTCGTTAAACACCATATATTTT
CDR3 protein: CALSLNTIYF
J gene: TRBJ1-3
D gene: -
V gene: TRBV30
clone size: many

CDR3 DNA: TGTGCCAGCAGTTACAATCGGAACTCCTACAATGAGCAGTTCTTC
CDR3 protein: CASSYNRNSYNEQFF
J gene: TRBJ2-1
D gene: -
V gene: TRBV6-2/TRBV6-3
clone size: many

CDR3 DNA: TGTGCCAGCAGCCGATCGACGGGGCTAGCGACTAATGAGCAGTTCTTC
CDR3 protein: CASSRSTGLATNEQFF
J gene: TRBJ2-1
D gene: -
V gene: TRBV6-4
clone size: few

CDR3 DNA: TGCAGCGTTGAAGAGGCAGGGGTGGGGACAGATACGCAGTATTTT
CDR3 protein: CSVEEAGVGTDTQYF
J gene: TRBJ2-3
D gene: -
V gene: TRBV29-1
clone size: many

CDR3 DNA: TGTGCCAGCAGCTTAGGGAGACAGGGAGGAGAAAAACTGTTTTTT
CDR3 protein: CASSLGRQGGEKLFF
J gene: TRBJ1-4
D gene: TRBD1
V gene: TRBV7-9
clone size: -

CDR3 DNA: TGTGCCAGCATGGAGTCTAGCGTGAACACCGGGGAGCTGTTTTTT
CDR3 protein: CASMESSVNTGELFF
J gene: TRBJ2-2
D gene: -
V gene: TRBV12-3/TRBV12-4
clone size: -

CDR3 DNA: TGTGCCAGTTCACGGTTGGACTCCCCCTCCTACGAGCAGTACTTC
CDR3 protein: CASSRLDSPSYEQYF
J gene: TRBJ2-7
D gene: -
V gene: TRBV6-1
clone size: -

CDR3 DNA: TGTGCCAGCAGTTTATCTGCCGGGACCTCTGGAAACACCATATATTTT
CDR3 protein: CASSLSAGTSGNTIYF
J gene: TRBJ1-3
D gene: -
V gene: TRBV28
clone size: many

CDR3 DNA: TGTGCCAGTAGTATAGTCCGGAACACTGAAGCTTTCTTT
CDR3 protein: CASSIVRNTEAFF
J gene: TRBJ1-1
D gene: -
V gene: TRBV19
clone size: -

CDR3 DNA: TGTGCCAGCAGCCGTCGGACTAGCGGAAACACAGATACGCAGTATTTT
CDR3 protein: CASSRRTSGNTDTQYF
J gene: TRBJ2-3
D gene: TRBD2
V gene: TRBV11-3
clone size: many

CDR3 DNA: TGTGCCAGCAGTTTAACGGACGGATCCTACGAGCAGTACTTC
CDR3 protein: CASSLTDGSYEQYF
J gene: TRBJ2-7
D gene: -
V gene: TRBV7-8
clone size: many

CDR3 DNA: TGTGCCAGCAGCTTTAGTGGGGGGGTGAGCTCTGCGACTGAAGCTTTCTTT
CDR3 protein: CASSFSGGVSSATEAFF
J gene: TRBJ1-1
D gene: -
V gene: TRBV5-5
clone size: -

CDR3 DNA: TGTGCCAGCAGCTTATCGGTGGGCAGGGGGCGCGAGACCCAGTACTTC
CDR3 protein: CASSLSVGRGRETQYF
J gene: TRBJ2-5
D gene: TRBD1
V gene: TRBV7-6
clone size: -

CDR3 DNA: TGTGCCAGCAGCCACGGGCCCCGCTTACAAGAGACCCAGTACTTC
CDR3 protein: CASSHGPRLQETQYF
J gene: TRBJ2-5
D gene: -
V gene: TRBV7-9
clone size: few

CDR3 DNA: TGTGCCAGCTCATCGGTGTCGGGAGCACGGGCAGAGACCCAGTACTTC
CDR3 protein: CASSSVSGARAETQYF
J gene: TRBJ2-5
D gene: -
V gene: TRBV18
clone size: few

CDR3 DNA: TGTGCCAGCAGACCCGGGACAGGTCGAGGTGAGCAGTACTTC
CDR3 protein: CASRPGTGRGEQYF
J gene: TRBJ2-7
D gene: TRBD1
V gene: TRBV5-6
clone size: -

CDR3 DNA: TGTGCCATCAGTGAGTCGGAGCCAGCTAATGAAAAACTGTTTTTT
CDR3 protein: CAISESEPANEKLFF
J gene: TRBJ1-4
D gene: -
V gene: TRBV10-3
clone size: few

CDR3 DNA: TGTGCCAGCAGTGAATTTGGTAACACTGAAGCTTTCTTT
CDR3 protein: CASSEFGNTEAFF
J gene: TRBJ1-1
D gene: -
V gene: TRBV6-1
clone size: many

CDR3 DNA: TGCAGTGCTAGGAGGGGCTACATAGGCGACACTGAAGCTTTCTTT
CDR3 protein: CSARRGYIGDTEAFF
J gene: TRBJ1-1
D gene: -
V gene: TRBV20-1
clone size: many

CDR3 DNA: TGCGCCAGCAGCCTTCTTAGCGGGATCCCCAATGAGCAGTTCTTC
CDR3 protein: CASSLLSGIPNEQFF
J gene: TRBJ2-1
D gene: TRBD2
V gene: TRBV5-1
clone size: -

CDR3 DNA: TGTGCCAGCAGCGGGACAGACCAAGAGACCCAGTACTTC
CDR3 protein: CASSGTDQETQYF
J gene: TRBJ2-5
D gene: TRBD1
V gene: TRBV7-2
clone size: many

CDR3 DNA: TGTGCCAGCAGTTCAGGAGGGTTCTACGAGCAGTACTTC
CDR3 protein: CASSSGGFYEQYF
J gene: TRBJ2-7
D gene: -
V gene: TRBV12-3/TRBV12-4
clone size: many